The subject of this entry is one TCR beta chain. These data are taken from a study of PD-L1 blockade in urothelial cancer. Study-level background: From 0 to 3 prior chemotherapy regimens had been given to the patients. Timepoints chosen for blood analysis were 3 weeks (second dose) and 6 weeks after treatment start. Typically, measured as a median, blood samples had 141,255 T cells.

CDR3 length: 15 residues. CDR1 and CDR2 from the germline V gene are LNHDA and SQIVND (reference sequence). The V end was cut by 4 bases, the J end by 2 bases, with 14 bases between. Time point here: pretreatment peripheral blood. Only in-frame clones appear in the TCRdb table, and some are missing; sequencing was by immunoSEQ multiplex PCR. The table includes about 63,000 clones, about 76% detected once. This chain joins TRBV19 and TRBJ1-1; a possible D gene is TRBD1 (6 bases). Sample: PBMCs, taken around atezolizumab (anti-PD-L1) treatment. This sequence originates from a man in his sixties or seventies with urothelial cancer. This CDR3 is CASSTTGKTNTEAFF. CDR3 DNA sequence: TGTGCCAGTAGTACAACAGGGAAAACCAACACTGAAGCTTTCTTT.